This TCR beta chain is drawn from a study of shared clonotypes between healthy human individuals. This CDR3 has 13 amino acids. CDR1 and CDR2 (germline): MNHNS, SASEGT. V lost 6 bases to trimming and J lost 5 bases, with 10 bases between them. Libraries were prepared by immunoSEQ multiplex PCR; TCRdb keeps only in-frame clonotypes and omits some of them. The table has 2 million or so clones, 95% seen once. This TCR was recovered from a man between 18 and 35 years old in good health. The sample was naive CD4+ T cells sorted from blood. The subset was: CD45RA+ positively selected. The chain has TRBV6-1 and TRBJ1-4, with unresolved D. The CDR3 sequence is CASRGGLNEKLFF. The CDR3 region has the DNA TGTGCCAGCAGAGGAGGGCTAAATGAAAAACTGTTTTTT.